What follows are 13 T cell receptor beta chains derived from one specimen sequenced in a study of beta chain features in type 1 diabetes. Since all of the isolated RNA was reverse transcribed, expressed TCRB transcripts were what got sequenced. TCRdb keeps only in-frame clones here, not all; method: immunoSEQ multiplex PCR. The table lists 130,000 or so clones, less than 10% of them singletons, with less than 0.85% in the top ten. The sequenced material came from central memory CD4+ T cells from blood. These receptors were collected from a middle-aged woman in good health.

V gene TRBV10-1 combines with J gene TRBJ2-7; possible D gene TRBD1, 5 bases. Germline loops: CDR1 WNHNN, CDR2 SYGVQD (reference sequence). There are 13 residues in the CDR3. The CDR3 sequence: CAKRTRVSYEQYF. In nucleotides, the CDR3 is TGCGCTAAACGGACAAGGGTATCCTACGAGCAGTACTTC.

The CDR3 DNA reads TGTGCCAGCAGCTTGGCTTCGGGCGGGGGTGGGACAGATACGCAGTATTTT. Residues: CASSLASGGGGTDTQYF. The J gene is TRBJ2-3, the V gene TRBV5-4, with 7 positions matching TRBD2. This CDR3 contains 17 residues. The V and J ends lost 0 bases and 3 bases, in that order; junction bases with no gene match: 10. Germline assignment: CDR1 SGHNT and CDR2 YYREEE (reference sequence).

This clone turned up a few times. The chain recombines TRBV9 with TRBJ2-7; the match to TRBD2 covers 9 bases. This CDR3 is built from 14 residues. The V gene's germline CDR1 is SGDLS and CDR2 YYNGEE. Losses at the gene ends were 4 bases for V and 4 bases for J; bases not matched to a gene: 6. The CDR3 protein is CASSTVAGAYEQYF. The CDR3, as DNA: TGTGCCAGCAGCACGGTAGCGGGAGCTTACGAGCAGTACTTC. The variable domain in full, with the rest retrieved from reference TRBV9 and TRBJ2-7, is DSGVTQTPKHLITATGQRVTLRCSPRSGDLSVYWYQQSLDQGLQFLIQYYNGEERAKGNILERFSAQQFPDLHSELNLSSLELGDSALYFCASSTVAGAYEQYFGPGTRLTVT.

This clone has ten or more counts. The chain joins TRBV14 to TRBJ2-1, with D possibly TRBD1 on 6 matching bases. Germline V gene lookup returns CDR1 SGHDN and CDR2 FVKESK. The germline V and J ends were trimmed by 4 bases and 4 bases, with 11 bases remaining between them. The CDR3 runs to 14 residues. The DNA of the CDR3 is TGTGCCAGCAGCCCATGGCAGGGGTACAATGAGCAGTTCTTC. It translates to CASSPWQGYNEQFF. The full variable domain, in which reference TRBV14 and TRBJ2-1 provide the parts outside the CDR3, is EAGVTQFPSHSVIEKGQTVTLRCDPISGHDNLYWYRRVMGKEIKFLLHFVKESKQDESGMPNNRFLAERTGGTYSTLKVQPAELEDSGVYFCASSPWQGYNEQFFGPGTRLTVL.

The V and J genes are TRBV19 and TRBJ1-2; no clear D gene. Germline CDR1 and CDR2: LNHDA and SQIVND (reference sequence). Trimming shortened V by 3 bases and J by 4 bases, and 12 bases separated the two germline ends. This CDR3 comprises 14 residues. The CDR3 nucleotides are TGTGCCAGTAGTATCGTCACCGACTCCTATGGCTACACCTTC. It specifies CASSIVTDSYGYTF.

The gene calls are TRBV2 and TRBJ2-3, with a tentative D call TRBD2 (5 bases). The CDR3 sequence is 13 residues long. The germline V gene has CDR1 SNHLY and CDR2 FYNNEI. V dropped 5 bases and J dropped 5 bases, with 11 bases sitting between them. CDR3 DNA sequence: TGTGCCAGCAGTATTAACCGGGGAGATACGCAGTATTTT. This sequence encodes CASSINRGDTQYF.

The rearrangement uses TRBV19 and TRBJ2-3; TRBD2 agrees at 8 bases. The CDR3 spans 15 residues. Germline assignment: CDR1 LNHDA and CDR2 SQIVND (reference sequence). V lost 6 bases and J lost 6; bases outside the gene matches: 11. The CDR3 loop is CASRALAGLSDTQYF. CDR3 nucleotides: TGTGCCAGTAGGGCGCTAGCGGGCCTATCGGATACGCAGTATTTT.

CDR3 residues: CASSQDLWGDYEQYF. CDR3 DNA: TGCGCCAGCAGCCAAGACCTCTGGGGGGACTACGAGCAGTACTTC. The chain carries TRBV4-3 and TRBJ2-7; tentatively, D is TRBD2 (6 bases). This CDR3 is built from 15 residues. Per germline, CDR1 LGHNA and CDR2 YSLEER. The V end lost 0 bases, the J end lost 3 bases, and 12 bases lay between the germline ends.

This clone was seen a handful of times. CDR3 region: CASSEIGGSPLHF. For the CDR3, the DNA is TGTGCCAGCAGTGAAATAGGAGGTTCACCCCTCCACTTT. The chain employs TRBV6-4 and TRBJ1-6; D is ambiguous. The CDR3 runs to 13 residues. V gave up 3 bases and J gave up 9 bases, with 9 bases separating them. Germline CDR1 and CDR2: MRHNA and SNTAGT.

This clone has a count of ten or more. The chain recombines TRBV6-6 with TRBJ1-2; 9 bases agree with TRBD1. The trim removed 6 bases at V and 2 bases at J, leaving 7 bases unmatched. Germline lookup yields CDR1 MNHNY and CDR2 SVGAGI (reference sequence). The CDR3 totals 15 residues. The CDR3 region is CASSSEDRGNYGYTF. The CDR3 DNA follows: TGTGCCAGCAGCTCCGAAGACAGGGGGAACTATGGCTACACCTTC.

The table lists this clone with many counts. This sequence joins TRBV23-1 and TRBJ1-1, with 7 bases matching TRBD1. TRBV23-1 is placed among ORFs of uncertain function. V was clipped by 2 bases and J by 1 base; unmatched bases: 4. The CDR3 contains 15 residues. The CDR3: CASSQTGDENTEAFF. The CDR3 nucleotides are TGCGCCAGCAGTCAAACAGGGGATGAGAACACTGAAGCTTTCTTT.

This clone has only a few counts. The gene calls are TRBV7-9 and TRBJ2-6, with TRBD2 matching 7 bases. J lost 1 base, V lost 5 bases, and 11 bases had no gene match. Germline loops: CDR1 SEHNR, CDR2 FQNEAQ (reference sequence). This CDR3 has 18 residues. Here the CDR3 reads CASSPLWGGSSGANVLTF. The CDR3 DNA reads as TGTGCCAGCAGCCCTCTCTGGGGGGGATCGTCTGGGGCCAACGTCCTGACTTTC.

The rearrangement joins TRBV6-1 to TRBJ1-2; tentatively, D is TRBD1 (5 bases). The CDR3 loop spans 13 amino acids. CDR1 is MNHNS and CDR2 is SASEGT in the germline V gene. Trimming removed 5 bases from V and 3 bases from J, with 10 bases in between. The CDR3 nucleotides are TGTGCCAGCAGTCGTCAGGGCGACTATGGCTACACCTTC. Protein sequence: CASSRQGDYGYTF.